Each of the 3 T cell receptor beta chains below was sequenced from the same sample in a study of Ad26.COV2.S vaccination and SARS-CoV-2 variants. Documented treatment: 15 to 20 received Ad26.COV2.S at low or high dose, single or two shots; several received placebo; per-sample allocation not given. Sampling occurred on day 63 after the first vaccine or placebo injection. The data were produced by immunoSEQ multiplex PCR, yet TCRdb's version contains in-frame clones alone and is incomplete. The data hold more than 300,000 clones, with roughly 89% observed a single time. The specimen was peripheral blood, collected in a trial of Ad26.COV2.S vaccine versus placebo. The receptor source for this set is a person aged 18-60 years who received the Ad26.COV2.S COVID-19 vaccine or a placebo.

The chain couples TRBV6-5 to TRBJ1-3; possibly TRBD1 for D (5 bases). In germline, CDR1 is MNHEY, CDR2 SVGAGI. The CDR3 covers 14 residues. Trimming cost V 5 bases and J 0 bases, with 8 bases left between them. The CDR3: CASSPDSSGNTIYF. CDR3 DNA: TGTGCCAGCAGTCCAGACAGCTCTGGAAACACCATATATTTT.

This chain joins TRBV2 and TRBJ2-5, with D unclear. The ends were cut back, 7 bases at V and 3 bases at J, with 9 bases in the middle. Looked up from germline, CDR1 is SNHLY and CDR2 is FYNNEI. The CDR3 sequence is 12 residues long. The CDR3 sequence: CASTLAEETQYF. DNA of the CDR3: TGTGCCAGCACACTTGCGGAAGAGACCCAGTACTTC.

V is TRBV2 and J is TRBJ2-1; D remains ambiguous. The V gene's germline CDR1 is SNHLY and CDR2 FYNNEI. This CDR3 spans 14 amino acids. V lost 3 bases, J lost 5 bases, and 11 bases lay in between. CDR3 in amino acids: CASSDFLKDNEQFF. The CDR3 coding sequence is TGTGCCAGCAGTGATTTCCTAAAAGACAATGAGCAGTTCTTC.